The 24 T cell receptor beta chains below all came from one sample that was sequenced in a study of chemoradiotherapy in HPV16-positive cancers. The table came from immunoSEQ multiplex PCR; TCRdb's copy has only in-frame clones and leaves some out. The sample yields about 10,000 clones, around 86% seen once. The specimen was blood, collected from a patient who underwent chemoradiotherapy. These receptor sequences come from a human donor with HPV-associated anogenital cancer.

The gene calls are TRBV28 and TRBJ1-1; D perhaps matches TRBD1 (5 bases). V was trimmed by 2 bases and J by 2 bases, leaving 6 bases between them. CDR1 and CDR2 (germline): MDHEN, SYDVKM. The CDR3 runs 13 residues. CDR3 in amino acids: CASSLRGNTEAFF. CDR3 nucleotides: TGTGCCAGCAGTTTACGGGGCAACACTGAAGCTTTCTTT. Complete variable domain (other parts from reference TRBV28 and TRBJ1-1): DVKVTQSSRYLVKRTGEKVFLECVQDMDHENMFWYRQDPGLGLRLIYFSYDVKMKEKGDIPEGYSVSREKKERFSLILESASTNQTSMYLCASSLRGNTEAFFGQGTRLTVV.

The rearrangement links TRBV7-2 to TRBJ2-3; D gene unclear. Germline V gives CDR1 SGHTA, CDR2 FQGNSA. The CDR3 runs 13 residues. Trimming stripped 6 bases from V and 3 bases from J, with 10 bases between. In DNA form, the CDR3 reads TGTGCCAGCAGGTACGGTGGGACAGATACGCAGTATTTT. This translates into CASRYGGTDTQYF. Drawing the rest from reference TRBV7-2 and TRBJ2-3, the complete variable domain is GAGVSQSPSNKVTEKGKDVELRCDPISGHTALYWYRQSLGQGLEFLIYFQGNSAPDKSGLPSDRFSAERTGGSVSTLTIQRTQQEDSAVYLCASRYGGTDTQYFGPGTRLTVL.

The gene calls are TRBV25-1 and TRBJ2-1; maybe TRBD1 (6 bases). The CDR3 runs to 16 residues. With 1 base removed from V and 4 bases from J, the gap between germline ends came to 14 bases. Germline-derived CDR1 and CDR2 are MGHDK and SYGVNS. In DNA, the CDR3 is TGTGCCAGCAGTGAATTAAGTGGGGGCGCGTACAATGAGCAGTTCTTC. Translating gives CASSELSGGAYNEQFF.

The chain links TRBV7-2 to TRBJ2-3; tentatively, D is TRBD1 or TRBD2 (5 bases each). Trimming stripped 0 bases from V and 5 bases from J, with 6 bases between. The CDR3 is 13 residues long. Germline V CDR1 and CDR2: SGHTA, FQGNSA. The CDR3 region is CASSLAGEDTQYF. In DNA form, the CDR3 reads TGTGCCAGCAGCTTAGCGGGGGAAGATACGCAGTATTTT.

The CDR3 is CASTTAGAAYGYTF. The CDR3 bases are TGTGCCAGTACTACTGCAGGGGCGGCCTATGGCTACACCTTC. The chain joins TRBV19 to TRBJ1-2, with D perhaps TRBD1 (6 bases). V lost 7 bases and J 4 bases, leaving 16 bases between the germline ends. The CDR3 sequence is 14 residues long. Looked up from germline, CDR1 is LNHDA and CDR2 is SQIVND (reference sequence).

The chain employs TRBV19 and TRBJ1-2; D remains ambiguous. Germline V gene data show CDR1 as LNHDA and CDR2 as SQIVND (reference sequence). V was trimmed by 5 bases and J by 0 bases, leaving 4 bases between them. CDR3 length: 12 amino acids. CDR3 DNA: TGTGCCAGTAGTGTCGCTAACTATGGCTACACCTTC. Protein: CASSVANYGYTF. The full variable domain, its missing parts supplied by reference TRBV19 and TRBJ1-2, is DGGITQSPKYLFRKEGQNVTLSCEQNLNHDAMYWYRQDPGQGLRLIYYSQIVNDFQKGDIAEGYSVSREKKESFPLTVTSAQKNPTAFYLCASSVANYGYTFGSGTRLTVV.

CDR3 in DNA: TGTGCCAGCACCCCCCCAGGGGATAAGGGTGGCTACACCTTC. Encoded protein: CASTPPGDKGGYTF. V usage is TRBV6-6 and J usage is TRBJ1-2; possible D gene TRBD1, 6 bases. CDR3 length equals 14 residues. Germline V gives CDR1 MNHNY, CDR2 SVGAGI (reference sequence). Trimming took off 7 bases at V and 7 bases at J, with 19 bases between the two ends.

The chain has TRBV30 and TRBJ2-5; the match to TRBD1 covers 8 bases. Germline assignment: CDR1 GTSNPN and CDR2 SVGIG (reference sequence). The CDR3 runs to 12 residues. J gave up 1 base and V 8 bases, and 3 bases lay outside the gene matches. CDR3 residues: CAGTGGQETQYF. In DNA, the CDR3 is TGTGCCGGTACAGGGGGCCAAGAGACCCAGTACTTC.

This clone was seen a single time. This rearrangement joins TRBV5-6 to TRBJ1-5, with D perhaps matching TRBD1 (6 bases). V lost 4 bases and J 4 bases, leaving 12 bases between the germline ends. Germline V gene sequence: CDR1 SGHDT, CDR2 YYEEEE. The CDR3 spans 14 residues. CDR3 amino acids: CASSGGGWNQPQHF. The CDR3 region has the DNA TGTGCCAGCAGCGGAGGGGGGTGGAATCAGCCCCAGCATTTT.

This chain connects TRBV5-6 to TRBJ2-7, with D possibly matching TRBD1 (6 bases). V was trimmed by 4 bases and J by 7 bases, leaving 21 bases between them. This CDR3 has 15 amino acids. Germline V gives CDR1 SGHDT, CDR2 YYEEEE. Here the CDR3 reads CASSPGTPGPVEQYF. CDR3 sequence (DNA): TGTGCCAGCAGCCCGGGGACACCCGGCCCGGTTGAGCAGTACTTC.

The chain is built from TRBV30 and TRBJ1-3; 10 bases are a match to TRBD1. CDR1 is GTSNPN and CDR2 is SVGIG in the germline V gene (reference sequence). Unmatched junction bases numbered 12, after V lost 5 bases and J lost 2 bases. CDR3 length: 17 residues. CDR3 region: CAWYGQGDAVPGNTIYF. The CDR3 DNA sequence: TGTGCCTGGTACGGACAGGGGGATGCCGTCCCTGGAAACACCATATATTTT.

The chain combines TRBV11-2 with TRBJ2-5, with a possible D match to TRBD1 (5 bases). With 6 bases removed from V and 1 base from J, the gap between germline ends came to 15 bases. The CDR3 has 15 residues. Germline values: CDR1 SGHAT, CDR2 FQNNGV. The chain's CDR3 is CASRLLRGIQETQYF. The CDR3 nucleotides are TGTGCCAGCAGACTATTAAGGGGAATCCAAGAGACCCAGTACTTC.

J is TRBJ2-7 and V is TRBV25-1, with 9 bases matching TRBD2. After removal of 3 bases from V and 0 bases from J, the junction contained 3 bases not matched to a gene. The CDR3 has 15 residues. Germline V CDR1 and CDR2: MGHDK, SYGVNS. The CDR3 DNA is TGTGCCAGCAGTGACACGACTAGCGGCTCCTACGAGCAGTACTTC. This translates into CASSDTTSGSYEQYF.

The chain couples TRBV15 to TRBJ2-3; D remains ambiguous. V was cut by 0 bases and J by 3 bases, with 10 bases left in between. Germline V lookup: CDR1 LNHNV, CDR2 YYDKDF (reference sequence). This CDR3 is 15 amino acids long. CDR3 in DNA: TGTGCCACCAGCAGAGAACGAAGGGCAACAGATACGCAGTATTTT. The encoded protein is CATSRERRATDTQYF.

The J gene is TRBJ2-1, the V gene TRBV7-3, with a possible D match to TRBD2 (5 bases). This CDR3 spans 15 amino acids. V was shortened by 2 bases and J by 0 bases, with 8 bases between the two germline ends. Germline CDR1 SGHTA, CDR2 FQGTGA. CDR3 in DNA: TGTGCCAGCAGCTTATTGGGGAGCTCCTACAATGAGCAGTTCTTC. It translates to CASSLLGSSYNEQFF. The whole variable domain, remainder taken from reference TRBV7-3 and TRBJ2-1, is GAGVSQTPSNKVTEKGKYVELRCDPISGHTALYWYRQSLGQGPEFLIYFQGTGAADDSGLPNDRFFAVRPEGSVSTLKIQRTERGDSAVYLCASSLLGSSYNEQFFGPGTRLTVL.

This sequence joins TRBV19 and TRBJ2-5; 9 nucleotides agree with TRBD1. This CDR3 region has 13 residues. Germline V CDR1 and CDR2: LNHDA, SQIVND (reference sequence). CDR3 sequence: CAASGQGGETQYF. As DNA, the CDR3 is TGTGCAGCCTCGGGACAGGGTGGAGAGACCCAGTACTTC.

The chain combines TRBV27 with TRBJ2-2; tentatively, D is TRBD2 (7 bases). V was shortened by 6 bases and J by 5 bases, with 25 bases between the two germline ends. CDR1 MNHEY and CDR2 SMNVEV come from the germline V gene (reference sequence). This CDR3 is built from 18 residues. In DNA, the CDR3 is TGTGCCAGCAGCCTGAGGGGGGGCGCGGGGACCGTAACCGGGGAGCTGTTTTTT. This encodes CASSLRGGAGTVTGELFF.

The chain recombines TRBV14 with TRBJ1-2; TRBD1 matches 11 bases. Germline CDR1 and CDR2: SGHDN and FVKESK. After removal of 4 bases from V and 7 bases from J, the junction contained 8 bases not matched to a gene. The CDR3 is made up of 15 amino acids. The CDR3 here is CASSRDRGVRGGYTF. CDR3 DNA: TGTGCCAGCAGCCGGGACAGGGGGGTCAGAGGTGGCTACACCTTC.

In this sample, this clone turned up once. This chain joins TRBV18 and TRBJ1-1; no reliable D call. Per germline, CDR1 KGHSH and CDR2 LQKENI. The CDR3 consists of 14 residues. Between the trimmed V and J ends, which lost 1 base and 1 base, there was a span of 7 bases. The chain's CDR3 is CASSPQKKNTEAFF. The CDR3 nucleotides are TGTGCCAGCTCACCACAAAAAAAGAACACTGAAGCTTTCTTT.

The V gene is TRBV6-5, the J gene TRBJ1-3; TRBD1 might be the D (6 bases). CDR3 length equals 16 residues. Germline CDR1 MNHEY, CDR2 SVGAGI. Deletions cut 2 bases from V and 1 base from J, with 12 bases between. DNA of the CDR3: TGTGCCAGCAGTTACGCCCGGGGGCGGTCTGGAAACACCATATATTTT. As protein: CASSYARGRSGNTIYF.

The J gene is TRBJ1-5, the V gene TRBV6-5; D remains ambiguous. The CDR3 length is 13 residues. Trimming removed 5 bases from V and 0 bases from J, with 5 bases in between. Germline loops: CDR1 MNHEY, CDR2 SVGAGI. The CDR3 nucleotides are TGTGCCAGCAGTGACTATAGCAATCAGCCCCAGCATTTT. Translation: CASSDYSNQPQHF.

The chain carries TRBV18 and TRBJ1-1, with a tentative D call TRBD1 (5 bases). CDR3 size: 19 residues. Germline V CDR1 and CDR2: KGHSH, LQKENI. Trimming took 2 bases from V and 4 from J, leaving 26 bases between them. CDR3: CASSPTNVGVHAAGTEAFF. As DNA, the CDR3 is TGTGCCAGCTCACCAACAAACGTGGGGGTACACGCGGCGGGCACTGAAGCTTTCTTT.

This chain links TRBV5-1 with TRBJ2-5; the D gene is possibly TRBD2 (6 bases). The CDR3 is 15 amino acids. Trimming removed 4 bases at V and 0 bases at J, with 13 bases between. Germline V gene lookup returns CDR1 SGHRS and CDR2 YFSETQ. CDR3 nucleotides: TGCGCCAGCAGCGGCGGGGCGGGGTACCAAGAGACCCAGTACTTC. Translating it yields CASSGGAGYQETQYF.

The chain uses TRBV10-1 and TRBJ2-5; perhaps TRBD2 as D (6 bases). CDR1 is WNHNN and CDR2 is SYGVQD in the germline V gene (reference sequence). With 5 bases removed from V and 3 bases from J, the gap between germline ends came to 13 bases. CDR3 length equals 14 residues. The CDR3 sequence is CASSPGASEETQYF. DNA for the CDR3: TGCGCCAGCAGTCCTGGGGCTAGCGAAGAGACCCAGTACTTC.